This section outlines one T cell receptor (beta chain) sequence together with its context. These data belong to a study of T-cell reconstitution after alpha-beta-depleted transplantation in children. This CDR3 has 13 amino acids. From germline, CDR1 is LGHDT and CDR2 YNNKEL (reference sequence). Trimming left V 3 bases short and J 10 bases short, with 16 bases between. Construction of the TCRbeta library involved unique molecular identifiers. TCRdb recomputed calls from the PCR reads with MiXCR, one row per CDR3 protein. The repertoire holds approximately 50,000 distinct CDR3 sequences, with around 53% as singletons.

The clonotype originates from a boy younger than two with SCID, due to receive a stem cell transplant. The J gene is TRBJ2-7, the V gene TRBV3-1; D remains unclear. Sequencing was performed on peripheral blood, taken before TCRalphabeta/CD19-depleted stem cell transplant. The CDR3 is CASSQGRGRTQYF. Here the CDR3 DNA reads TGTGCCAGCAGCCAGGGCCGCGGCAGAACCCAGTACTTC.